These 11 T cell receptor beta chains were sequenced from one sample in a study of identical twins. MiXCR, run by TCRdb on the 5' RACE reads, gives a single entry per CDR3 protein. Of over 600,000 distinct CDR3 sequences listed, about 20% are singletons. These sequences were also reported in another study, on T cells expressing NK-cell markers.

Sequenced: PBMCs. The receptors come from a woman aged 18-30 years in good health.

This clonotype has only a few counts. The CDR3 loop reads CASSHTFLAGAEKFF. CDR3 coding DNA: TGCGCCAGCAGCCACACTTTTTTAGCGGGAGCGGAGAAGTTCTTC. The J gene is TRBJ2-1, the V gene TRBV4-1; 9 bases match TRBD2. V lost 3 bases, J lost 14 bases, and 14 bases stayed unmatched. From germline, CDR1 is MGHRA and CDR2 YSYEKL. CDR3 length equals 15 residues.

This clonotype turned up a few times. DNA for the CDR3: TGTGCCAGCACCATAAATCGGGACAGGGGGTTATACGAGCAGTACTTC. It is translated as CASTINRDRGLYEQYF. This chain uses TRBV2 with TRBJ2-7; 11 nucleotides agree with TRBD1. The V gene end was trimmed by 7 bases and the J gene end by 4 bases; junction bases not matched to a gene: 12. This CDR3 is built from 16 residues. Germline V gene data show CDR1 as SNHLY and CDR2 as FYNNEI.

This clonotype was observed a handful of times. The chain is built from TRBV12-3 or TRBV12-4 and TRBJ2-1; TRBD2 matches 7 bases. The CDR3 spans 13 residues. Trimming removed 8 bases from V and 5 bases from J; junction bases left unmatched: 6. Here the CDR3 DNA reads TGTGCCAGCTCCCAGCGGGGCAACAATGAGCAGTTCTTC. This translates into CASSQRGNNEQFF.

This clonotype showed up many times. The CDR3 protein is CASSYQGENTEAFF. The CDR3 DNA is TGTGCCAGCAGTTACCAGGGGGAGAACACTGAAGCTTTCTTT. The rearrangement joins TRBV6-5 to TRBJ1-1; 7 bases map to TRBD1. Germline V gene data show CDR1 as MNHEY and CDR2 as SVGAGI. The CDR3 is 14 residues long. The V segment lost 2 bases and the J segment 1 base; nucleotides outside the gene matches: 1.

This clonotype was recorded many times. The CDR3 is CASSEEHYGYTF. DNA of the CDR3: TGTGCCAGCAGTGAGGAACACTATGGCTACACCTTC. The chain employs TRBV6-1 and TRBJ1-2; the D is unclear. CDR3 length equals 12 residues. V was cut by 3 bases and J by 3 bases, with 5 bases left in between. CDR1 and CDR2 (germline): MNHNS, SASEGT.

The chain employs TRBV5-1 and TRBJ2-1, with TRBD1 identical over 9 bases. The CDR3 totals 14 residues. The V and J ends lost 3 bases and 8 bases, in that order; junction bases with no gene match: 6. CDR1 and CDR2 (germline): SGHRS, YFSETQ. The CDR3 region is CASSSGQGFYEQFF. CDR3 DNA sequence: TGCGCCAGCAGCTCGGGACAGGGTTTTTATGAGCAGTTCTTC.

V gene TRBV13 combines with J gene TRBJ2-7, with a tentative D call TRBD1 (5 bases). Trimming took 3 bases from V and 5 from J, leaving 17 bases between them. This CDR3 contains 15 residues. Germline CDR1 and CDR2: PRHDT and FYEKMQ (reference sequence). The CDR3 sequence: CASSFGRQGMNEQYF. The CDR3 DNA follows: TGTGCCAGCAGCTTTGGAAGGCAGGGAATGAACGAGCAGTACTTC.

The chain uses TRBV9 and TRBJ2-6, with a weak D call TRBD2 (6 bases). Deletions cut 3 bases from V and 0 bases from J, with 13 bases between. CDR1 and CDR2 from the germline V gene are SGDLS and YYNGEE. This CDR3 is 17 amino acids long. CDR3 protein: CASSGTSLNSGANVLTF. The CDR3 nucleotides are TGTGCCAGCAGCGGTACTAGCCTTAACTCTGGGGCCAACGTCCTGACTTTC.

The chain employs TRBV6-4 and TRBJ2-1, with unresolved D. The germline V gene has CDR1 MRHNA and CDR2 SNTAGT. Trimming removed 4 bases at V and 10 bases at J, with 14 bases between. The CDR3 has 13 amino acids. The CDR3 loop is CASSVEHGYEQFF. Here the CDR3 DNA reads TGTGCCAGCAGTGTCGAACACGGGTACGAGCAGTTCTTC.

CDR3 protein: CASIRDSDTGELFF. CDR3 DNA sequence: TGTGCCAGCATCCGGGACTCAGACACCGGGGAGCTGTTTTTT. The chain is built from TRBV2 and TRBJ2-2, with TRBD2 as a possible D gene (6 bases). CDR3 length: 14 residues. Trimming left V 7 bases short and J 3 bases short, with 12 bases between. Germline V gene data show CDR1 as SNHLY and CDR2 as FYNNEI.

J is TRBJ2-1 and V is TRBV15; TRBD2 might be the D (5 bases). This CDR3 region has 13 residues. CDR1 and CDR2 from the germline V gene are LNHNV and YYDKDF (reference sequence). V was trimmed by 3 bases and J by 3 bases, leaving 6 bases between them. For the CDR3, the DNA is TGTGCCACCAGCAGTCGGGACTACAATGAGCAGTTCTTC. Residues: CATSSRDYNEQFF.